This T cell receptor (beta chain) was captured by sequencing in a study of shared clonotypes between healthy human individuals. Memory CD4+ cells were the fraction left after CD45RA+ naive selection. As to this clone: The antigen remains unidentified.

Findings and caveats of the study: Rarefaction demonstrated incomplete sorted-subset sequencing despite large depth.

Using immunoSEQ multiplex PCR, the repertoire was profiled, and TCRdb retains in-frame clones only, with some absent. Found here are about 980,000 clones, 76% of them singletons; the top ten hold roughly 1.5%. The sequencing input was memory CD4+ T cells sorted from blood. Subset of the sample: CD45RA-negative fraction. The source is a man aged 18 to 29 in good health.

CDR3 loop: CSVDTDLPNTEAFF. The CDR3 DNA sequence: TGCAGCGTTGATACCGATCTCCCTAACACTGAAGCTTTCTTT. This chain links TRBV29-1 with TRBJ1-1; D gene unclear. The CDR3 length is 14 residues. Between the trimmed V and J ends, which lost 3 bases and 2 bases, there was a span of 13 bases. Per germline, CDR1 SQVTM and CDR2 ANQGSEA.